What follows are 16 T cell receptor beta chains derived from one specimen sequenced in a study of shared clonotypes between healthy human individuals. Profiled with immunoSEQ multiplex PCR; TCRdb holds only in-frame clones, not every one. The repertoire holds millions of clones, with 90% to 95% as singletons. What was sequenced was naive CD4+ T cells sorted from blood. Subset specified: CD45RA+ positively selected. Receptor source: a man younger than 35 in good health.

The rearrangement joins TRBV6-5 to TRBJ2-3; 8 bases align to TRBD2. Germline loops: CDR1 MNHEY, CDR2 SVGAGI. CDR3 length: 14 amino acids. V lost 6 bases and J lost 5; bases outside the gene matches: 7. The CDR3 nucleotides are TGTGCCAGCAGCCTGCTTCGGGGGGGAGATACGCAGTATTTT. It is translated as CASSLLRGGDTQYF.

The chain recombines TRBV20-1 with TRBJ1-2; TRBD1 might be the D (5 bases). V lost 6 bases and J lost 8, with 13 bases in between. This CDR3 is built from 11 residues. Germline values: CDR1 DFQATT, CDR2 SNEGSKA (reference sequence). Here the CDR3 DNA reads TGCAGTGCATACCAGGGTCAAGGCTACACCTTC. Its translation is CSAYQGQGYTF.

As to this clone: Other nucleotide sequences in the sample specify the same CDR3. The chain combines TRBV30 with TRBJ1-5; weak D call: TRBD1 (6 bases). The germline V gene has CDR1 GTSNPN and CDR2 SVGIG (reference sequence). V lost 0 bases and J 1 base, leaving 10 bases between the germline ends. The CDR3 runs to 15 residues. CDR3 sequence (DNA): TGTGCCTGGAGTGTGGGAGGGGGAAGCAATCAGCCCCAGCATTTT. Its protein product is CAWSVGGGSNQPQHF.

The V and J genes are TRBV5-1 and TRBJ2-5, with a weak D call TRBD2 (5 bases). CDR1 SGHRS and CDR2 YFSETQ come from the germline V gene. The CDR3 is 13 amino acids. The germline V and J ends were trimmed by 3 bases and 11 bases, with 17 bases remaining between them. The CDR3 loop is CASSYNSDWEQYF. DNA of the CDR3: TGCGCCAGCAGCTATAACTCAGATTGGGAGCAGTACTTC.

The rearrangement links TRBV2 to TRBJ1-2; no firm D call. V dropped 6 bases and J dropped 0 bases, with 17 bases sitting between them. This CDR3 has 16 residues. CDR1 and CDR2 from the germline V gene are SNHLY and FYNNEI. The CDR3 DNA reads TGTGCCAGCAGGACGTTAAGGACCACAGCTAACTATGGCTACACCTTC. Its protein is CASRTLRTTANYGYTF.

The J gene is TRBJ2-5, the V gene TRBV2; no clear D. V was pared by 6 bases and J by 13 bases, with 18 bases between. CDR3 length: 12 amino acids. Germline V lookup: CDR1 SNHLY, CDR2 FYNNEI. The CDR3 protein is CASSSTRQDPYF. The DNA for the CDR3 is TGTGCCAGCAGCTCCACCCGGCAGGACCCGTACTTC.

This chain uses TRBV4-3 with TRBJ2-5; TRBD2 aligns across 11 bases. The end of the DNA fits TRBJ2-7 better, so the J call may be wrong. The length of the CDR3 is 17 residues. The germline V gene encodes CDR1 LGHNA and CDR2 YSLEER. CDR3 protein: CASSRQPLAGVSYEQYF. In nucleotides, the CDR3 is TGCGCCAGCAGCCGTCAACCACTAGCGGGAGTTTCCTACGAGCAGTACTTC.

This sequence joins TRBV6-1 and TRBJ2-2; D unclear. Looked up from germline, CDR1 is MNHNS and CDR2 is SASEGT. Trimming cost V 8 bases and J 5 bases, with 15 bases left between them. CDR3 length: 14 residues. As DNA, the CDR3 is TGTGCCAGCCGCAGCCAAGGTGGGACCGGGGAGCTGTTTTTT. It translates to CASRSQGGTGELFF.

This chain links TRBV5-1 with TRBJ2-7; D may correspond to TRBD1 or TRBD2 (5 bases each). Germline assignment: CDR1 SGHRS and CDR2 YFSETQ. V lost 5 bases to trimming and J lost 4 bases, with 16 bases between them. The CDR3 runs 14 residues. The CDR3 spells CASSYSGTNYEQYF. CDR3 DNA sequence: TGCGCCAGCAGTTACTCCGGGACGAATTACGAGCAGTACTTC. Full variable domain (rest looked up from reference TRBV5-1 and TRBJ2-7): KAGVTQTPRYLIKTRGQQVTLSCSPISGHRSVSWYQQTPGQGLQFLFEYFSETQRNKGNFPGRFSGRQFSNSRSEMNVSTLELGDSALYLCASSYSGTNYEQYFGPGTRLTVT.

This rearrangement joins TRBV27 to TRBJ2-4; 8 nucleotides agree with TRBD1. The junction had 10 bases not matched to a gene; V was cut back by 0 bases and J by 3 bases. Germline values: CDR1 MNHEY, CDR2 SMNVEV (reference sequence). The CDR3 runs to 18 residues. The CDR3 sequence is CASSLSFRDRQFKNIQYF. The CDR3 DNA follows: TGTGCCAGCAGTTTATCGTTCCGGGACAGGCAATTCAAAAACATTCAGTACTTC.

This chain links TRBV10-1 with TRBJ2-2; 7 nucleotides match TRBD1. V was clipped by 6 bases and J by 3 bases; unmatched bases: 7. The CDR3 has 15 residues. Per the germline V gene, CDR1 is WNHNN and CDR2 is SYGVQD (reference sequence). This CDR3 is CASRKSTGDTGELFF. The CDR3 DNA reads TGCGCCAGCAGGAAATCCACAGGGGACACCGGGGAGCTGTTTTTT.

The V and J genes are TRBV30 and TRBJ2-1; 7 bases agree with TRBD2. The germline gives CDR1 GTSNPN, CDR2 SVGIG (reference sequence). The CDR3 runs 12 residues. J was trimmed by 9 bases and V by 7 bases; bases with no gene match: 9. The CDR3 sequence: CALGRGGGEQFF. DNA of the CDR3: TGTGCCTTGGGCCGCGGGGGAGGTGAGCAGTTCTTC.

This CDR3 reads CASSERRVQETQYF. CDR3 DNA sequence: TGTGCCAGCAGTGAGAGGAGGGTACAAGAGACCCAGTACTTC. The rearrangement uses TRBV2 and TRBJ2-5; TRBD2 might be the D (6 bases). The CDR3 runs 14 residues. V was pared by 3 bases and J by 2 bases, with 10 bases between. The germline gives CDR1 SNHLY, CDR2 FYNNEI.

The chain recombines TRBV19 with TRBJ2-5, with D tentatively TRBD2 (6 bases). Germline V gives CDR1 LNHDA, CDR2 SQIVND (reference sequence). The V end was cut by 5 bases, the J end by 9 bases, with 16 bases between. The CDR3 extends over 13 amino acids. This chain's CDR3 is CASSEGRIGAQYF. CDR3 bases: TGTGCCAGTAGTGAGGGGAGGATTGGGGCCCAGTACTTC.

The chain uses TRBV28 and TRBJ2-2; D ambiguous. Germline values: CDR1 MDHEN, CDR2 SYDVKM. V dropped 1 base and J dropped 1 base, with 7 bases sitting between them. This CDR3 contains 15 residues. The CDR3 sequence: CASSLFGGNTGELFF. CDR3 coding DNA: TGTGCCAGCAGTTTATTTGGCGGGAACACCGGGGAGCTGTTTTTT.

The V gene is TRBV7-8, the J gene TRBJ1-1; unclear D gene. Germline V CDR1 and CDR2: SGHVS, FQNEAQ. The CDR3 contains 17 residues. The V gene lost 4 bases and the J gene lost 1 base, with 19 bases spanning the gap. In DNA, the CDR3 is TGTGCCAGCAGCTCGAGTTTCGGTACAGTCACGAACACTGAAGCTTTCTTT. This codes for CASSSSFGTVTNTEAFF.